The 26 T cell receptor beta chains reported below all come from one sample, sequenced in a study of early T cells in non-severe SARS-CoV-2 infection. TCRdb recomputed calls from the 5' RACE reads with MiXCR, one row per CDR3 protein. There are approximately 84,000 distinct CDR3 sequences in the sample; more than 13% occur only once, and less than 7% lies in the top ten. Sequencing used whole blood. These receptors were collected from an adult who was a healthcare worker with PCR-confirmed SARS-CoV-2 infection or an uninfected control (not recorded which).

The V call is TRBV7-2, the J call TRBJ2-1, with 9 bases identical to TRBD1. This CDR3 has 15 amino acids. Germline-derived CDR1 and CDR2 are SGHTA and FQGNSA. Germline trimming cut 1 base from V and 5 bases from J; bases unmatched to any gene: 3. Here the CDR3 DNA reads TGTGCCAGCAGCTTAGTAGGGACAGGGCACAATGAGCAGTTCTTC. Its translation: CASSLVGTGHNEQFF. The full variable domain, rest sourced from reference TRBV7-2 and TRBJ2-1, is GAGVSQSPSNKVTEKGKDVELRCDPISGHTALYWYRQSLGQGLEFLIYFQGNSAPDKSGLPSDRFSAERTGGSVSTLTIQRTQQEDSAVYLCASSLVGTGHNEQFFGPGTRLTVL.

This rearrangement joins TRBV9 to TRBJ2-6; tentatively, D is TRBD1 (5 bases). This CDR3 contains 17 residues. Deletions cut 3 bases from V and 2 bases from J, with 15 bases between. Germline V gives CDR1 SGDLS, CDR2 YYNGEE. As DNA, the CDR3 is TGTGCCAGCAGCGCTAGGGGATCCGTCGCTGGGGCCAACGTCCTGACTTTC. Translation: CASSARGSVAGANVLTF.

The rearrangement links TRBV11-2 to TRBJ2-7, with 9 bases aligning to TRBD1. The CDR3 is made up of 16 amino acids. The junction had 14 bases not matched to a gene; V was cut back by 5 bases and J by 6 bases. Germline V gene lookup returns CDR1 SGHAT and CDR2 FQNNGV. CDR3 region: CASSPAAGTGPSEQYF. The CDR3, as DNA: TGTGCCAGCAGCCCAGCAGCCGGGACAGGGCCCAGCGAGCAGTACTTC.

CDR3 DNA: TGCGCCAGCACCTATCCGGGACAGGGGGGCACCGAAGCTTTCTTT. It codes for CASTYPGQGGTEAFF. This chain joins TRBV4-1 and TRBJ1-1; 11 bases agree with TRBD1. Germline trimming cut 7 bases from V and 8 bases from J; bases unmatched to any gene: 12. Per the germline V gene, CDR1 is MGHRA and CDR2 is YSYEKL. The CDR3 has 15 residues.

The chain recombines TRBV12-3 or TRBV12-4 with TRBJ2-2, with 10 bases fitting TRBD1. This CDR3 spans 16 amino acids. With V trimmed by 5 bases and J by 7 bases, 10 bases remained unmatched. CDR3 nucleotide sequence: TGTGCCAGCAGTATATCCGGGACAGGGGATCACGGGGAGCTGTTTTTT. Its translation is CASSISGTGDHGELFF.

This rearrangement joins TRBV6-1 to TRBJ2-5, with TRBD1 matching over 8 bases. The V segment lost 4 bases and the J segment 5 bases; nucleotides outside the gene matches: 6. Germline CDR1 MNHNS, CDR2 SASEGT. The CDR3 totals 14 residues. CDR3 in DNA: TGTGCCAGCAGTGGGGGGACAGGTTGGGAGACCCAGTACTTC. It specifies CASSGGTGWETQYF.

The table lists this clonotype with a few counts. This chain links TRBV11-2 with TRBJ2-7, with a possible D match to TRBD1 (6 bases). The V end was cut by 3 bases, the J end by 6 bases, with 12 bases between. CDR3 length: 13 amino acids. From germline, CDR1 is SGHAT and CDR2 FQNNGV. The CDR3 DNA reads as TGTGCCAGCAGCTTGACCACAGGGTTCGAGCAGTACTTC. This encodes CASSLTTGFEQYF.

This clonotype was seen only a few times. The rearrangement links TRBV7-8 to TRBJ2-2; D unresolved. The germline V gene encodes CDR1 SGHVS and CDR2 FQNEAQ. This CDR3 is built from 15 residues. V lost 5 bases, J lost 1 base, and 11 bases lay in between. This chain's CDR3 is CASSPRLVNTGELFF. The CDR3 bases are TGTGCCAGCAGCCCACGGTTGGTGAACACCGGGGAGCTGTTTTTT. The variable domain in full, completed from reference TRBV7-8 and TRBJ2-2, reads GAGVSQSPRYKVAKRGQDVALRCDPISGHVSLFWYQQALGQGPEFLTYFQNEAQLDKSGLPSDRFFAERPEGSVSTLKIQRTQQEDSAVYLCASSPRLVNTGELFFGEGSRLTVL.

This clonotype was seen only a few times. V is TRBV7-9 and J is TRBJ1-5, with D possibly matching TRBD1 (5 bases). V shed 3 bases and J shed 3 bases, with 9 bases lying between them. Germline V lookup: CDR1 SEHNR, CDR2 FQNEAQ (reference sequence). The CDR3 contains 14 residues. Here the CDR3 DNA reads TGTGCCAGCAGCTTGGGGACGGACAATCAGCCCCAGCATTTT. As protein: CASSLGTDNQPQHF.

The genes are TRBV29-1 and TRBJ2-5; unclear D gene. The V gene's germline CDR1 is SQVTM and CDR2 ANQGSEA. Trimming pared 5 bases from V and 2 bases from J, leaving 9 bases between. The CDR3 extends over 12 amino acids. The CDR3 loop is CSVLAEQETQYF. The CDR3 DNA sequence: TGCAGCGTTTTGGCGGAGCAAGAGACCCAGTACTTC.

This clonotype came up many times. This chain uses TRBV9 with TRBJ2-7; D possibly corresponds to TRBD1 (6 bases). CDR1 is SGDLS and CDR2 is YYNGEE in the germline V gene. CDR3 length equals 13 residues. V was pared by 4 bases and J by 4 bases, with 12 bases between. This CDR3 is CASSWDTGYEQYF. The DNA for the CDR3 is TGTGCCAGCAGCTGGGACACGGGTTACGAGCAGTACTTC.

This clonotype was recorded a few times. The chain couples TRBV7-9 to TRBJ2-5; D gene ambiguous. Germline CDR1 reads SEHNR; CDR2 reads FQNEAQ (reference sequence). Trimming stripped 1 base from V and 3 bases from J, with 6 bases between. This CDR3 is 13 amino acids long. The DNA of the CDR3 is TGTGCCAGCAGCTTAGGTGGGAAAGAGACCCAGTACTTC. This translates into CASSLGGKETQYF.

The table lists this clonotype with a few counts. The chain employs TRBV30 and TRBJ2-3; 7 bases align to TRBD1. CDR1 and CDR2 from the germline V gene are GTSNPN and SVGIG (reference sequence). The length of the CDR3 is 13 residues. With V trimmed by 3 bases and J by 4 bases, 4 bases remained unmatched. CDR3 DNA sequence: TGTGCCTGGAGGTCAGGGGGAGCAGATACGCAGTATTTT. Protein: CAWRSGGADTQYF.

There are a few counts of this clonotype. The chain joins TRBV7-9 to TRBJ2-7, with a possible D match to TRBD2 (6 bases). The CDR3 totals 15 residues. Trimming shortened V by 3 bases and J by 1 base, and 13 bases separated the two germline ends. Looked up from germline, CDR1 is SEHNR and CDR2 is FQNEAQ (reference sequence). Written as DNA, the CDR3 is TGTGCCAGCAGCTTGCGCGGGAACTTATCCTACGAGCAGTACTTC. It yields the protein CASSLRGNLSYEQYF.

This clonotype occurred a few times. The rearrangement links TRBV4-1 to TRBJ1-2, with D perhaps TRBD1 (6 bases). CDR1 MGHRA and CDR2 YSYEKL come from the germline V gene. Deletions cut 3 bases from V and 4 bases from J, with 15 bases between. The CDR3 is made up of 15 amino acids. The CDR3 bases are TGCGCCAGCAGCCAGCCGAACAGGGAAGCCTATGGCTACACCTTC. This gives the protein CASSQPNREAYGYTF.

The chain links TRBV28 to TRBJ2-3, with 7 positions matching TRBD2. Per germline, CDR1 MDHEN and CDR2 SYDVKM. The CDR3 has 18 residues. V shed 8 bases and J 1 base; nucleotides not matched to a gene: 18. The CDR3 nucleotides are TGTGCCAGCCTGTCCTCGCGCGCAGAGCGGGAAGGCACAGATACGCAGTATTTT. Its protein product is CASLSSRAEREGTDTQYF.

The chain couples TRBV6-2 or TRBV6-3 to TRBJ2-3; 7 bases align to TRBD2. Germline CDR1 MNHEY, CDR2 SVGEGT. This CDR3 region has 13 residues. Trimming cost V 8 bases and J 2 bases; bases outside gene matches: 4. In DNA, the CDR3 is TGTGCCAGCGTCGCGGGGGACACAGATACGCAGTATTTT. As protein: CASVAGDTDTQYF.

This clonotype was found many times. This rearrangement joins TRBV7-8 to TRBJ1-1; D is ambiguous. This CDR3 has 14 residues. CDR1 and CDR2 (germline): SGHVS, FQNEAQ. Trimming took 2 bases from V and 4 from J, leaving 11 bases between them. Here the CDR3 DNA reads TGTGCCAGCAGCTTACCCGGACGGACCACTGAAGCTTTCTTT. Encoded protein: CASSLPGRTTEAFF. Full variable domain (missing parts from reference TRBV7-8 and TRBJ1-1): GAGVSQSPRYKVAKRGQDVALRCDPISGHVSLFWYQQALGQGPEFLTYFQNEAQLDKSGLPSDRFFAERPEGSVSTLKIQRTQQEDSAVYLCASSLPGRTTEAFFGQGTRLTVV.

This clonotype appeared a few times. The genes are TRBV20-1 and TRBJ2-5; no reliable D call. Germline V lookup: CDR1 DFQATT, CDR2 SNEGSKA (reference sequence). V was cut by 6 bases and J by 2 bases, with 13 bases left in between. The CDR3 totals 13 residues. CDR3 nucleotide sequence: TGCAGTGCCCTCTCAAGAATACAAGAGACCCAGTACTTC. It is translated as CSALSRIQETQYF.

This clonotype was seen more than once but under ten times. This chain joins TRBV27 and TRBJ2-7; maybe TRBD1 (6 bases). The germline V gene has CDR1 MNHEY and CDR2 SMNVEV (reference sequence). This CDR3 has 14 amino acids. Trimming cost V 3 bases and J 5 bases, with 14 bases left between them. CDR3 sequence (DNA): TGTGCCAGCAGTTTTCGCCCGGGACAAGACGAGCAGTACTTC. Protein sequence: CASSFRPGQDEQYF.

In its sample, this clonotype was seen a few times. This chain joins TRBV6-5 and TRBJ2-1; TRBD1 is a possible D gene (6 bases). Germline V gives CDR1 MNHEY, CDR2 SVGAGI. The CDR3 covers 18 residues. Trimming removed 2 bases at V and 2 bases at J, with 19 bases between. DNA of the CDR3: TGTGCCAGCAGTTACCTACGTACAGGGATTGGCCCCTACAATGAGCAGTTCTTC. It yields the protein CASSYLRTGIGPYNEQFF.

The CDR3 is CASGLAGDYEQYF. The CDR3 DNA reads TGTGCCAGCGGGCTAGCGGGAGACTACGAGCAGTACTTC. This rearrangement joins TRBV6-5 to TRBJ2-7, with 10 bases that match TRBD2. Germline V gives CDR1 MNHEY, CDR2 SVGAGI. This CDR3 contains 13 residues. V trimming: 8 bases; J trimming: 3 bases; junction bases outside the gene matches: 4.

This chain uses TRBV19 with TRBJ2-7, with a possible D match to TRBD1 (5 bases). CDR1 is LNHDA and CDR2 is SQIVND in the germline V gene (reference sequence). Deletions cut 0 bases from V and 3 bases from J, with 12 bases between. This CDR3 spans 15 amino acids. The CDR3 protein is CASSIDLGDSYEQYF. The CDR3 bases are TGTGCCAGTAGTATAGATCTCGGAGACAGCTACGAGCAGTACTTC.

The table lists this clonotype with many counts. The chain uses TRBV5-1 and TRBJ1-6; TRBD1 is a possible D gene (6 bases). The V gene lost 0 bases and the J gene lost 11 bases, with 18 bases spanning the gap. This CDR3 contains 16 residues. Germline lookup yields CDR1 SGHRS and CDR2 YFSETQ. DNA of the CDR3: TGCGCCAGCAGCTTGGGCAGCAGGGGACTTCGGACACCCCTCCACTTT. It encodes CASSLGSRGLRTPLHF.

J is TRBJ2-5 and V is TRBV29-1; D gene uncertain. Germline V gene sequence: CDR1 SQVTM, CDR2 ANQGSEA. The ends were cut back, 0 bases at V and 5 bases at J, with 13 bases in the middle. The CDR3 consists of 14 residues. CDR3 in amino acids: CSVEELGPGETQYF. CDR3 sequence (DNA): TGCAGCGTTGAAGAACTTGGACCCGGGGAGACCCAGTACTTC.

This rearrangement joins TRBV5-1 to TRBJ1-4, with a possible D match to TRBD1 (6 bases). Germline V gene lookup returns CDR1 SGHRS and CDR2 YFSETQ. Between the trimmed V and J ends, which lost 4 bases and 0 bases, there was a span of 13 bases. This CDR3 is built from 16 residues. Here the CDR3 reads CASSPGEGATNEKLFF. The CDR3 nucleotides are TGCGCCAGCAGCCCCGGGGAGGGGGCAACTAATGAAAAACTGTTTTTT.